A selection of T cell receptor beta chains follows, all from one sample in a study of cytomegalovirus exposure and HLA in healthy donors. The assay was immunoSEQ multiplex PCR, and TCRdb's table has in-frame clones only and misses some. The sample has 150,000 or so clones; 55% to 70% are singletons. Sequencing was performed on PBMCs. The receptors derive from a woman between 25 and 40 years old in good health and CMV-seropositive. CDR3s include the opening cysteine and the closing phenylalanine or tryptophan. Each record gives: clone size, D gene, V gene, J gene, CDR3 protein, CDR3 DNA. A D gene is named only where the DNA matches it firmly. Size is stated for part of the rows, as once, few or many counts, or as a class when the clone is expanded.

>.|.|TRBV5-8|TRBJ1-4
CASSLVGIGEKLFF
TGTGCCAGCAGCTTGGTCGGGATTGGGGAAAAACTGTTTTTT
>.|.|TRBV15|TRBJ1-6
CATSREKDRALHF
TGTGCCACCAGCAGAGAAAAGGATCGGGCCCTCCACTTT
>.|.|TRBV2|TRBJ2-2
CARSSESGELFF
TGTGCCAGAAGTTCGGAGTCCGGGGAGCTGTTTTTT
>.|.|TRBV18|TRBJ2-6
CASSPQFGYLLTF
TGTGCCAGCTCACCACAATTCGGGTACCTCCTGACTTTC
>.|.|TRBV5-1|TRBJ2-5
CASSSLGTGEATQYF
TGCGCCAGCAGCTCGCTCGGCACAGGGGAGGCGACCCAGTACTTC
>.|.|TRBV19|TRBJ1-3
CASSIGGYSGNTIYF
TGTGCCAGTAGTATTGGGGGCTACTCTGGAAACACCATATATTTT
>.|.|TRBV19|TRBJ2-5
CASSLRDRDQETQYF
TGTGCCAGTAGTTTAAGAGACAGAGACCAAGAGACCCAGTACTTC
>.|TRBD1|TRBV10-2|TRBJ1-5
CASRETGPSNQPQHF
TGCGCCAGCAGGGAGACAGGGCCCAGCAATCAGCCCCAGCATTTT
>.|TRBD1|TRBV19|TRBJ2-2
CASSIQGDYTGELFF
TGCGCCAGTAGTATCCAGGGGGATTACACCGGGGAGCTGTTTTTT
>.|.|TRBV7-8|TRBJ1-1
CASSLIGVNTEAFF
TGTGCCAGCAGCTTAATAGGAGTGAACACTGAAGCTTTCTTT
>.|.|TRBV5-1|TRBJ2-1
CASVSESGSYNEQFF
TGCGCCAGCGTCTCCGAGAGCGGCTCCTACAATGAGCAGTTCTTC
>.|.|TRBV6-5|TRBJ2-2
CASSSRGELFF
TGTGCCAGCAGTTCTCGGGGGGAGCTGTTTTTT
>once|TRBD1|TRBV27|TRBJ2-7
CASSSWDRPYEQYF
TGTGCCAGCAGTTCCTGGGACAGGCCCTACGAGCAGTACTTC
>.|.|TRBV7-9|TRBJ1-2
CASSSGWGDYGYTF
TGTGCCAGCAGCTCAGGCTGGGGGGACTATGGCTACACCTTC
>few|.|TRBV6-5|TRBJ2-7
CASSSGRKYEQYF
TGTGCCAGCAGTTCAGGCAGAAAATACGAGCAGTACTTC
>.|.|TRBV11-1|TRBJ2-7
CASSFDRNSYEQYF
TGTGCCAGCAGCTTCGACAGAAACTCCTACGAGCAGTACTTC
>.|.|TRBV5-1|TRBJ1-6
CASSFTSGNGSPLHF
TGCGCCAGCAGCTTCACCTCGGGGAATGGATCACCCCTCCACTTT
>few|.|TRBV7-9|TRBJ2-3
CASSPPTDTQYF
TGTGCCAGCAGCCCTCCTACAGATACGCAGTATTTT
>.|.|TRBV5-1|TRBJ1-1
CASSLLPNTEAFF
TGCGCCAGCAGCTTGCTTCCGAACACTGAAGCTTTCTTT
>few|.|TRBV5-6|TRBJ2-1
CASSLIGDEQFF
TGTGCCAGCAGCTTGATAGGGGATGAGCAGTTCTTC
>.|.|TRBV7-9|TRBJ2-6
CASSLPAGANVLTF
TGTGCCAGCAGCTTACCGGCTGGGGCCAACGTCCTGACTTTC
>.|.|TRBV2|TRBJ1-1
CASGFGGLFAEAFF
TGTGCCAGCGGATTTGGGGGGTTGTTCGCTGAAGCTTTCTTT
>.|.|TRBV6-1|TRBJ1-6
CASSEWARTNSPLHF
TGTGCCAGCAGTGAATGGGCGCGGACAAATTCACCCCTCCACTTT
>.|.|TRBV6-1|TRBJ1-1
CASSGRGRNLNTEAFF
TGTGCCAGCAGTGGCCGTGGGAGGAACTTGAACACTGAAGCTTTCTTT
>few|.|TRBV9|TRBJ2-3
CASSADYLGDTQYF
TGTGCCAGCAGCGCGGACTATTTGGGAGATACGCAGTATTTT
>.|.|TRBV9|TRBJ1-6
CASSVGGSNSPLHF
TGTGCCAGCAGCGTAGGCGGAAGCAATTCACCCCTCCACTTT
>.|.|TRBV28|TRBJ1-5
CASSKKPGGQGLRNQPQHF
TGTGCCAGCAGCAAAAAGCCCGGTGGGCAGGGTCTGCGGAACCAGCCCCAGCATTTT
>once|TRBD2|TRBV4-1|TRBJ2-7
CASKPRTSGTSQSSYEQYF
TGCGCCAGCAAACCAAGGACATCCGGGACTAGCCAAAGCTCCTACGAGCAGTACTTC
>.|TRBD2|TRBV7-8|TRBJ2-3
CASSLRLAGATDTQYF
TGTGCCAGCAGCTTAAGACTAGCGGGGGCCACAGATACGCAGTATTTT
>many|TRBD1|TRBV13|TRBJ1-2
CASSLGRQGLAYGYTF
TGTGCCAGCAGCTTAGGCCGACAGGGATTAGCCTATGGCTACACCTTC
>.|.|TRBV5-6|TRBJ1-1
CASGPGHKNTEAFF
TGTGCCAGCGGCCCGGGACACAAGAACACTGAAGCTTTCTTT
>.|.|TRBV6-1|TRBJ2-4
CASSEAPNNIQYF
TGTGCCAGCAGTGAAGCACCTAACAACATTCAGTACTTC
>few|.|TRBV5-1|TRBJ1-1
CASSLVGGTLNTEAFF
TGCGCCAGCAGCTTGGTCGGGGGTACCCTGAACACTGAAGCTTTCTTT
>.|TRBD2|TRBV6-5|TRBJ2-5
CASRGSLAGQETQYF
TGTGCCAGCAGGGGGTCACTAGCGGGACAAGAGACCCAGTACTTC
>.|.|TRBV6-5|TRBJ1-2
CASSSHYDGYGYTF
TGTGCCAGCAGTTCGCACTATGACGGATATGGCTACACCTTC
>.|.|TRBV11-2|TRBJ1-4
CASSFLSSNEKLFF
TGTGCCAGCAGCTTTTTAAGCTCTAATGAAAAACTGTTTTTT
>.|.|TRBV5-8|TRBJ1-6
CASGLGVYNSPLHF
TGTGCCAGCGGATTGGGCGTCTATAATTCACCCCTCCACTTT
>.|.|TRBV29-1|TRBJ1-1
CSVGGTHEAFF
TGCAGCGTCGGGGGGACTCATGAAGCTTTCTTT
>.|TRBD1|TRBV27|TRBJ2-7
CAAGGLGTGAYEQYF
TGTGCTGCGGGTGGTCTTGGGACAGGCGCATACGAGCAGTACTTC
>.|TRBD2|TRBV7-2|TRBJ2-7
CASSPVGGGSSYEQYF
TGTGCCAGCAGCCCAGTAGGCGGGGGAAGCTCCTACGAGCAGTACTTC
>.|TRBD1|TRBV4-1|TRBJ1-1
CASSGRDSQGTEAFF
TGCGCCAGCAGCGGTCGGGACAGCCAGGGCACTGAAGCTTTCTTT
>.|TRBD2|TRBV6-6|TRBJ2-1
CASTISGGNNEQFF
TGTGCCAGCACTATTAGCGGGGGTAACAATGAGCAGTTCTTC
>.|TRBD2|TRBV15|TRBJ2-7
CATSIDSGSSYEQYF
TGTGCCACCAGCATTGACAGCGGGAGCTCATACGAGCAGTACTTC